This note documents a single T cell receptor beta chain sequence. Each CDR3 protein is one row after TCRdb ran MiXCR on the RT-PCR reads. The sample consists of approximately 210,000 distinct CDR3 sequences, 41% of them appearing once. The data belong to a study of patients and donors after allogeneic stem cell transplantation. The sample comprised blood, either unsorted or a sorted T cell fraction (not recorded which). This receptor was obtained from a human donor who was either an allogeneic HSCT recipient or a stem cell or donor lymphocyte infusion donor (not recorded which). It is not recorded whose cells these are; they may come from a transplant donor.

CDR3 loop: CASSPKVPGTDFYGYTF. The CDR3 region has the DNA TGTGCCAGCAGCCCTAAAGTCCCCGGGACAGATTTTTATGGCTACACCTTC. The rearrangement uses TRBV7-6 and TRBJ1-2; TRBD1 matches 7 bases. J was trimmed by 5 bases and V by 5 bases; bases with no gene match: 17. Germline loops: CDR1 SGHVS, CDR2 FNYEAQ. The CDR3 is made up of 17 amino acids.